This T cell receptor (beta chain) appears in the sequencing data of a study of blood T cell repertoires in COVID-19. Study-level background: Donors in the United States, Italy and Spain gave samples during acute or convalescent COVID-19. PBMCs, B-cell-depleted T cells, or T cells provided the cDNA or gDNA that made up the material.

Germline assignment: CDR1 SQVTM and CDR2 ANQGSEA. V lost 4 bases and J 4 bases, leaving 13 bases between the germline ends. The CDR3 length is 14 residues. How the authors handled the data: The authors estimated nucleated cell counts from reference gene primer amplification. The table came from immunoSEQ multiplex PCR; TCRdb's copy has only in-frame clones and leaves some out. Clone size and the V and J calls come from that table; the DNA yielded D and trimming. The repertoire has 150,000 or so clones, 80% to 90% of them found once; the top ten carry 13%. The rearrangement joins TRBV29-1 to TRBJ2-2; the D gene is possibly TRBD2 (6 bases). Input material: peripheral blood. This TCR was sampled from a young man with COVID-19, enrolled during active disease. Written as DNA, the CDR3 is TGCAGCGTTGGCCAGCGGGCGGGCACCGGGGAGCTGTTTTTT. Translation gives CSVGQRAGTGELFF.